Reported below is one TCR beta chain. The record originates from a study of blood T cell repertoires in COVID-19. In the study overall: T cells, B-cell-depleted T cells, or PBMCs supplied cDNA or gDNA.

During active infection, Seattle patients enrolled and were then monitored through disease. This CDR3 contains 14 residues. The V and J ends lost 8 bases and 6 bases, in that order; junction bases with no gene match: 9. Germline assignment: CDR1 MNHEY and CDR2 SMNVEV (reference sequence). Clones were sequenced by immunoSEQ multiplex PCR, and TCRdb holds only the in-frame ones, with some missing. This sample has about 230,000 clones; 70% to 90% occur once, and the top ten carry around 5.5%. This rearrangement joins TRBV27 to TRBJ2-7, with 11 bases aligning to TRBD1. The TCR originated in a man over 45 with COVID-19, enrolled during active disease. The sequenced material came from peripheral blood. The CDR3 DNA reads TGTGCCAGCCGGGTGGGACAGGGGGGCGGCGAGCAGTACTTC. Translating it yields CASRVGQGGGEQYF.